This TCR beta chain was retrieved from a study of blood T cell repertoires in COVID-19. Produced via immunoSEQ multiplex PCR; TCRdb's table is partial and in-frame only. The repertoire has 210,000 or so clones, around 90% of them found once; the top ten carry about 6.7%. The clonotype was recovered from a man between 35 and 55 years old with acute or convalescent COVID-19. Input material: peripheral blood.

The CDR3 DNA reads as TGTGCCAGCAGCCCGACAGGGCATGGTAGAACCGGGGAGCTGTTTTTT. It codes for CASSPTGHGRTGELFF. This chain connects TRBV11-2 to TRBJ2-2; 7 positions agree with TRBD1. This CDR3 has 16 residues. The V segment lost 5 bases and the J segment 5 bases; nucleotides outside the gene matches: 11. Germline V lookup: CDR1 SGHAT, CDR2 FQNNGV.